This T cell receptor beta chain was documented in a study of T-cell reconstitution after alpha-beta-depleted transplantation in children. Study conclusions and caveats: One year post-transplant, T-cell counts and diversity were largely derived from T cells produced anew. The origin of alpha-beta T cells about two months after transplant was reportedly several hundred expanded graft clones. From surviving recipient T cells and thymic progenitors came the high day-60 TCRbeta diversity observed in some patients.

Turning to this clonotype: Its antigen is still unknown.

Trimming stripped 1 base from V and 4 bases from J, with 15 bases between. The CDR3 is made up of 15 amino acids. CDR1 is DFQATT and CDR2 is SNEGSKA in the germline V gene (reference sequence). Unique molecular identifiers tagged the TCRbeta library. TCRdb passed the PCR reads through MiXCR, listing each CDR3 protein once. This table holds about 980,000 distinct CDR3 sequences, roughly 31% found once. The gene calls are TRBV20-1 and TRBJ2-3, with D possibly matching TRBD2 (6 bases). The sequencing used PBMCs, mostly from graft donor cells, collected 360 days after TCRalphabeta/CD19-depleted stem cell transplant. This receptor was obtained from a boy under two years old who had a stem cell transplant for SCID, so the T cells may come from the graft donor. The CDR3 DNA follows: TGCAGTGCTAGAGGGCCCCCTAGCGCGGCAGATACGCAGTATTTT. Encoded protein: CSARGPPSAADTQYF.